This entry lists 11 T cell receptor beta chains sequenced from one sample in a study of T cells in Graves' hyperthyroidism and ophthalmopathy (dated by TCRdb to between 2018 and 2020). The receptor library was made with multiplex PCR. The sequencer listed for this sample is Illumina HiSeq 2000. Amplification of TCR beta CDR3 regions was carried out from RNA transcripts. A first-round RT-PCR of the TCR CDR3 used the HTBI primer set with the Qiagen OneStep RT-PCR kit. Through fastp at Q25 and MiXCR, TCRdb rebuilt clones from the public reads, retaining in-frame beta chains. Under each unique CDR3 protein, matching rows form one entry showing the most common genes and DNA. The sample table lists around 350,000 distinct CDR3 sequences, 13% to 15% of them with a count of one. 20% of the sample goes to the ten largest clones. Material for sequencing was blood. The receptors were gathered from a woman aged 25 to 45 with Graves' ophthalmopathy.

This clonotype turned up a few times. The chain couples TRBV6-1 to TRBJ1-6, with TRBD1 as a possible D gene (6 bases). The length of the CDR3 is 16 residues. V lost 8 bases and J 7 bases, leaving 21 bases between the germline ends. Germline loops: CDR1 MNHNS, CDR2 SASEGT. CDR3 loop: CASGGGRDTWNSPLHF. CDR3 nucleotides: TGTGCCAGCGGTGGGGGGCGAGATACGTGGAATTCACCCCTCCACTTT.

This clonotype has a count of ten or more. The rearrangement uses TRBV12-3 or TRBV12-4 and TRBJ1-1; perhaps TRBD1 as D (6 bases). V was cut by 7 bases and J by 1 base, with 13 bases left in between. The CDR3 has 14 residues. The CDR3 coding sequence is TGTGCCAGCAACTACAGGGAGCGGAACACTGAAGCTTTCTTT. Translated, it gives CASNYRERNTEAFF.

This clonotype has a count of ten or more. The genes are TRBV7-9 and TRBJ1-2; the match to TRBD1 covers 8 bases. The CDR3 sequence is 16 residues long. Germline CDR1 and CDR2: SEHNR and FQNEAQ (reference sequence). Trimming at V came to 3 bases and at J to 4 bases, leaving 10 bases not matched to a gene. The CDR3 DNA follows: TGTGCCAGCAGCTTTAGAGGGACAGGCAGCGCCTATGGCTACACCTTC. Translating it yields CASSFRGTGSAYGYTF.

This clonotype was recorded a few times. This chain connects TRBV9 to TRBJ1-2, with D tentatively TRBD1 (5 bases). Trimming removed 3 bases from V and 8 bases from J, with 11 bases in between. Germline assignment: CDR1 SGDLS and CDR2 YYNGEE. The CDR3 runs to 12 residues. CDR3 sequence: CASSGDPRGYTF. As DNA, the CDR3 is TGTGCCAGCAGCGGGGACCCAAGAGGCTACACCTTC.

The V call is TRBV27, the J call TRBJ2-1, with 7 positions matching TRBD2. Germline V gives CDR1 MNHEY, CDR2 SMNVEV (reference sequence). The length of the CDR3 is 16 residues. J gave up 4 bases and V 7 bases, and 13 bases lay outside the gene matches. The CDR3 spells CASTLFAGAPYNEQFF. CDR3 in DNA: TGTGCCAGCACCCTATTCGCGGGAGCACCTTACAATGAGCAGTTCTTC.

The chain employs TRBV7-9 and TRBJ2-1; D unresolved. The V and J ends lost 5 bases and 9 bases respectively, with 17 bases between them. The CDR3 loop spans 14 amino acids. Germline V gene sequence: CDR1 SEHNR, CDR2 FQNEAQ (reference sequence). CDR3 region: CASSHGTYNAEQFF. As DNA, the CDR3 is TGTGCCAGCAGCCATGGAACCTATAACGCTGAGCAGTTCTTC.

This clonotype was seen at least ten times. The chain uses TRBV20-1 and TRBJ2-1; TRBD2 matches at 8 bases. The CDR3 runs 17 residues. V was pared by 7 bases and J by 6 bases, with 20 bases of the junction left unmatched. CDR1 and CDR2 (germline): DFQATT, SNEGSKA (reference sequence). DNA for the CDR3: TGCAGTGTCCCCCCGGGGGGCGTGGCGGGGGGTGTCAATGAGCAGTTCTTC. Protein sequence: CSVPPGGVAGGVNEQFF.

This chain connects TRBV10-1 to TRBJ1-2; the D is unclear. The CDR3 runs 14 residues. Germline V gene sequence: CDR1 WNHNN, CDR2 SYGVQD (reference sequence). With 5 bases removed from V and 4 bases from J, the gap between germline ends came to 14 bases. CDR3 loop: CASSPIRQAYGYTF. DNA for the CDR3: TGCGCCAGCAGTCCAATCCGGCAGGCCTATGGCTACACCTTC.

This clonotype has a count of ten or more. The chain links TRBV6-1 to TRBJ1-1, with D maybe TRBD1 (5 bases). The V gene lost 7 bases and the J gene lost 5 bases, with 14 bases spanning the gap. The germline gives CDR1 MNHNS, CDR2 SASEGT. The CDR3 is 13 residues long. The chain's CDR3 is CASNRGGGTEAFF. CDR3 bases: TGTGCCAGCAACCGGGGCGGGGGAACTGAAGCTTTCTTT.

In regard to this clonotype: This likely comes from a read error, as the CDR3 has no conserved phenylalanine or tryptophan at its end. The chain uses TRBV7-9 and TRBJ2-4; possible D gene TRBD1, 5 bases. Trimming pared 5 bases from V and 1 base from J, leaving 18 bases between. Germline CDR1 and CDR2: SEHNR and FQNEAQ (reference sequence). The CDR3 has 17 amino acids. CDR3 bases: TGTGCCAGCAGCCCCACACCCAGGGTCGGGGCCAAAAACATTCAGTACTCC. The encoded protein is CASSPTPRVGAKNIQYS.

This clonotype was counted many times. This chain links TRBV28 with TRBJ1-5, with 11 positions matching TRBD1. This CDR3 comprises 14 residues. Unmatched junction bases numbered 1, after V lost 3 bases and J lost 6 bases. Per the germline V gene, CDR1 is MDHEN and CDR2 is SYDVKM. CDR3 sequence (DNA): TGTGCCAGCAGTTTGGACAGGGGGCGTCAGCCCCAGCATTTT. This codes for CASSLDRGRQPQHF.